The clone carrying this T cell receptor (beta chain) was seen at least ten times. Its antigen remains unidentified. This sample is drawn from a study of tumor-infiltrating lymphocytes in primary liver carcinoma. Study outcomes and limitations: In tumor-adjacent and tumor-blood pairs, overlap was lower than in tumor region pairs.

It was unsorted whole blood that yielded blood RNA, and germline DNA was also extracted. From around 520 ng of total RNA, TCR beta-specific cDNA was reverse-transcribed using a constant-region primer. Construction of TCR beta libraries relied on three successive nested multiplex PCR rounds employing slightly modified ARM-PCR. For roughly 11 cycles apiece, the opening two PCR rounds ran with TRBV1-TRBV30 forward primers and a C-beta reverse primer. A single record per CDR3 protein comes from TCRdb applying MiXCR to the multiplex PCR reads. This sample yields approximately 330,000 distinct CDR3 sequences, of which roughly 61% are seen a single time; about 6.3% belongs to the top ten. CDR1 is MNHNS and CDR2 is SASEGT in the germline V gene. V dropped 6 bases and J dropped 2; count of bases not matched to a gene: 7. The CDR3 length is 14 residues.

V gene TRBV6-1 combines with J gene TRBJ2-7; 7 bases agree with TRBD1. The sequenced material came from peripheral blood. This receptor was identified in a man in his forties with primary liver carcinoma and hepatitis B virus infection. The CDR3 reads CASRGQSKTYEQYF. CDR3 nucleotides: TGTGCCAGCAGGGGACAGTCAAAGACCTACGAGCAGTACTTC.